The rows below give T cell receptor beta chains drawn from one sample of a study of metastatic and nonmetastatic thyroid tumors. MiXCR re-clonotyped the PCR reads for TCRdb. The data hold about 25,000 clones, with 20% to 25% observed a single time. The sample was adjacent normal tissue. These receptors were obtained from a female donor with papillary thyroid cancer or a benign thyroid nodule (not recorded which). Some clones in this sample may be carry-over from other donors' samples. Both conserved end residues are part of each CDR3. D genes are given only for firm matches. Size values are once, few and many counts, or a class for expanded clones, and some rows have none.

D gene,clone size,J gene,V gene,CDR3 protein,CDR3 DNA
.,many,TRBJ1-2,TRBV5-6,CASSLLTGTSYGYTF,TGTGCCAGCAGCTTGTTAACCGGGACTTCCTATGGCTACACCTTC
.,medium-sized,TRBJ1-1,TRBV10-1,CASRGGKNTEAFF,TGCGCCAGCAGGGGGGGCAAGAACACTGAAGCTTTCTTT
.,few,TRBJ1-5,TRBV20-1,CSAESGDQPQHF,TGCAGTGCTGAAAGCGGGGATCAGCCCCAGCATTTT
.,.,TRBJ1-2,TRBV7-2,CASSLGPGNYGDTF,TGTGCCAGCAGCTTAGGTCCAGGTAACTATGGCGACACCTTC
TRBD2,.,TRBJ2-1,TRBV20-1,CSAKTSPSSYNEQFF,TGCAGTGCCAAGACTAGCCCGAGCTCCTACAATGAGCAGTTCTTC
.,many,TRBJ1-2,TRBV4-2,CASSQGLDKLNYGYTF,TGTGCCAGCAGCCAAGGATTGGACAAGCTAAACTATGGCTACACCTTC
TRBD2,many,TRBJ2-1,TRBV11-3,CASSPGTSGRRSYNEQFF,TGTGCCAGCAGCCCCGGGACTAGCGGGAGGAGGTCCTACAATGAGCAGTTCTTC
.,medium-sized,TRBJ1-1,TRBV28,CASIISGTEAFF,TGTGCCAGCATTATAAGCGGTACTGAAGCTTTCTTT
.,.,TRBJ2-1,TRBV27,CASTPLLTWVSNEQFF,TGTGCCAGCACTCCACTACTGACGTGGGTTAGTAATGAGCAGTTCTTC
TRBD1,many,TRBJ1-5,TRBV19,CASSIAGTGSQPQHF,TGTGCCAGTAGTATAGCGGGGACAGGGTCACAGCCCCAGCATTTT
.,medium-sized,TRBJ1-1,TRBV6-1,CASSAMRGDGNTEAFF,TGTGCCAGCAGTGCAATGCGAGGGGACGGGAACACTGAAGCTTTCTTT
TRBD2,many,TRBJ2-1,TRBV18,CASSLWTSGGSYNEQFF,TGTGCCAGCTCACTATGGACTAGCGGGGGCTCCTACAATGAGCAGTTCTTC
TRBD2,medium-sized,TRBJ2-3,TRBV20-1,CSSMGGGPKDTQYF,TGCAGTTCCATGGGGGGAGGGCCTAAAGATACGCAGTATTTT
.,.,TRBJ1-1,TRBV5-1,CASSLVPLGNTEAFF,TGCGCCAGCAGCTTGGTACCCCTCGGGAACACTGAAGCTTTCTTT